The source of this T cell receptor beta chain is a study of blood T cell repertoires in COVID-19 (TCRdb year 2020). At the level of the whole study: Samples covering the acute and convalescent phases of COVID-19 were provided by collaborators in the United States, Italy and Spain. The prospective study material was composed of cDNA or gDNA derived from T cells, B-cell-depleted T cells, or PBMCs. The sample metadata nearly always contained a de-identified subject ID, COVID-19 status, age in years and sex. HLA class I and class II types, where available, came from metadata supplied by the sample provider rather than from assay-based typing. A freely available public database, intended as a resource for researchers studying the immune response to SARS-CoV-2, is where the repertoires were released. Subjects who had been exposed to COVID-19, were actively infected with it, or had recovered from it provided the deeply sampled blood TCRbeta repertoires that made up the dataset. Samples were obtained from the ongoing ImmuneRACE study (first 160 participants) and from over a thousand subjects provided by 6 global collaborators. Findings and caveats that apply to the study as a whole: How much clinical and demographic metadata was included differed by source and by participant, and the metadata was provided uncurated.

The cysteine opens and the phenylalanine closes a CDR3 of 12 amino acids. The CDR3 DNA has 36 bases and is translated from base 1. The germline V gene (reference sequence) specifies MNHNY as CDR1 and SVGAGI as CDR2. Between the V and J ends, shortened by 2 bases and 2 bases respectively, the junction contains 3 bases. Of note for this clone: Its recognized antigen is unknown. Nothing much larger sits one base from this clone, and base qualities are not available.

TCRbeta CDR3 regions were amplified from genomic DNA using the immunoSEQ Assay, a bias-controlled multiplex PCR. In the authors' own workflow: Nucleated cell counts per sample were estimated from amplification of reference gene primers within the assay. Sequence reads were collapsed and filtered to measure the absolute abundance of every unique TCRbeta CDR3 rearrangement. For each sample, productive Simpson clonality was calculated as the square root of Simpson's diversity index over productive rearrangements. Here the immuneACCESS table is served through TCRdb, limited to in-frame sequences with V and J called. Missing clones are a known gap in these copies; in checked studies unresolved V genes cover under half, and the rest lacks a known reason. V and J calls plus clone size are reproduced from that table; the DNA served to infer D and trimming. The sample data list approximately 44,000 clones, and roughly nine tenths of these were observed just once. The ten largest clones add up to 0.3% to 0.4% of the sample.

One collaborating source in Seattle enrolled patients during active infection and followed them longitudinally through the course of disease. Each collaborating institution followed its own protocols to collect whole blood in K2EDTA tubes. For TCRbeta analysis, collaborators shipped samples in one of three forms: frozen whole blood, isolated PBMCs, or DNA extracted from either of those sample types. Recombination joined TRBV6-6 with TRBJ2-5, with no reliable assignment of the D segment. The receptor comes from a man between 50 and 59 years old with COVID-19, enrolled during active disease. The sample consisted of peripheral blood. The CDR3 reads CASSYVQETQYF. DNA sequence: TGTGCCAGCAGTTACGTACAAGAGACCCAGTACTTC.